These 13 T cell receptor beta chains came from one sample sequenced in a study of T cells expressing NK-cell markers. TCRdb re-called the 5' RACE reads; one entry per CDR3 protein, DNA not given. Seen in this sample are approximately 550,000 distinct CDR3 sequences; the ten most common clones hold roughly 3.4%. The sequenced sample consisted of blood T cells: a sorted CD56 or NKG2C T cell subset, CD4+ or CD8+ T cells, or bulk PBMC T cells (not recorded which). These receptor sequences come from a man aged 18-30 years in good health.

The gene calls are TRBV7-2 and TRBJ1-6. The CDR3 contains 16 residues. CDR1 and CDR2 from the germline V gene are SGHTA and FQGNSA. The CDR3 sequence: CASSVTGSSYNSPLHF.

This chain joins TRBV29-1 and TRBJ2-3; TCRdb designates TRBD2, a call that cannot be tested without DNA. Germline V lookup: CDR1 SQVTM, CDR2 ANQGSEA. This CDR3 has 14 residues. The chain's CDR3 is CSVGGLAGPSTQYF.

The chain is built from TRBV7-2 and TRBJ2-5; the D call of TRBD1 rests on TCRdb alone, since no DNA is present to check it. The CDR3 consists of 15 residues. Germline V gene data show CDR1 as SGHTA and CDR2 as FQGNSA. CDR3 in amino acids: CASRYRTAPQETQYF.

The rearrangement links TRBV5-1 to TRBJ2-3. CDR3 length: 12 amino acids. Germline V gene data show CDR1 as SGHRS and CDR2 as YFSETQ. The CDR3 loop is CASSPTDSAQYF.

V gene TRBV9 combines with J gene TRBJ2-3; there is no DNA to check the TCRdb D call of TRBD2. CDR3 length: 17 amino acids. Germline CDR1 SGDLS, CDR2 YYNGEE. This CDR3 reads CASSVEGLATYTDTQYF.

This chain uses TRBV4-1 with TRBJ2-1; there is no DNA to check the TCRdb D call of TRBD1. The CDR3 has 15 amino acids. Per germline, CDR1 MGHRA and CDR2 YSYEKL. CDR3 residues: CASSQWVRAVNEQFF.

The J gene is TRBJ1-2, the V gene TRBV7-9; TCRdb proposes TRBD1, but this gene call is untestable without DNA. Germline CDR1 and CDR2: SEHNR and FQNEAQ (reference sequence). The CDR3 is 15 amino acids. CDR3 sequence reads: CASSSGEGAYYGYTF.

The chain employs TRBV29-1 and TRBJ2-3; TCRdb picks TRBD1, but there is no DNA to check that call. Germline CDR1 reads SQVTM; CDR2 reads ANQGSEA. The CDR3 length is 14 residues. The CDR3 loop reads CSASGGDTLHTQYF.

V and J are TRBV7-9 and TRBJ2-5; lacking DNA, the TRBD2 call made by TCRdb goes unchecked. Germline-derived CDR1 and CDR2 are SEHNR and FQNEAQ (reference sequence). The CDR3 extends over 16 amino acids. The CDR3 protein is CASSLAAEGPGETQYF.

J is TRBJ1-4 and V is TRBV12-3 or TRBV12-4; TCRdb reports TRBD1, a call that lacks DNA to check it against. CDR3 length: 14 amino acids. This CDR3 is CASSPRAFNEKLFF.

The CDR3 sequence: CASSTSRVGAEIFEQFF. The genes are TRBV7-9 and TRBJ2-1; there is no DNA to check the TCRdb D call of TRBD1. This CDR3 spans 17 amino acids. Germline CDR1 reads SEHNR; CDR2 reads FQNEAQ (reference sequence).

The chain carries TRBV2 and TRBJ2-1; TCRdb indicates TRBD2, and absent DNA this call remains unverified. Germline V gene data show CDR1 as SNHLY and CDR2 as FYNNEI. The length of the CDR3 is 19 residues. The CDR3 is CASSVTLAGGVPAYNEQFF.

V usage is TRBV10-2 and J usage is TRBJ2-1; the TCRdb call, TRBD1, lacks DNA for checking. The CDR3 runs 17 residues. The germline V gene encodes CDR1 WSHSY and CDR2 SAAADI. Here the CDR3 reads CASSESQPGQSYNEQFF.